These T cell receptor beta chains were read from a single sample in a study of OX40 agonist ivuxolimab in advanced cancers. Profiled with immunoSEQ multiplex PCR; TCRdb holds only in-frame clones, not every one. The data contain roughly 120,000 clones, about nine tenths of them singletons. Sequenced material: CD4+ or CD8+ T cells sorted from blood, taken in a trial of the OX40 agonist ivuxolimab. Source of these receptors: an adult with an advanced solid tumor such as melanoma, head and neck, liver or kidney cancer. Both conserved end residues are part of each CDR3. The D gene is left open where the match is weak. For some rows the clone size is stated as once, few or many, or as a class when expanded; others skip it.

TGTGCCAGCTCACTGGCAGGGGCTTTGAACACTGAAGCTTTCTTT | CASSLAGALNTEAFF | NA | TRBJ1-1 | NA | TRBV18
TGTGCCAGCAGCCCAGGACAGGGCGATAGCTCCTATAATTCACCCCTCCACTTT | CASSPGQGDSSYNSPLHF | NA | TRBJ1-6 | TRBD1 | TRBV28
TGTGCCAGCAGTTCCGGGATAGCGGGAACCCGACAGATTACGGGGACCCAGTACTTC | CASSSGIAGTRQITGTQYF | NA | TRBJ2-5 | TRBD2 | TRBV27
TGTGCCAGCAGCAAGTGGAGGGGCGACGACAATCAGCCCCAGCATTTT | CASSKWRGDDNQPQHF | once | TRBJ1-5 | NA | TRBV7-9
TGTGCCAGCAGCTTAGACTGGGCACGGAGTGGCTACGAGCAGTACTTC | CASSLDWARSGYEQYF | NA | TRBJ2-7 | NA | TRBV7-9
TGTGCCAGCAGGGAACAGGGGTTTGAAGCTTTCTTT | CASREQGFEAFF | few | TRBJ1-1 | TRBD1 | TRBV6-5
TGTGCCAGCAGTTACTCGATCGCGTTCCGGGGAAGTTGTTTCTTT | CASSYSIAFRGSCFF | NA | TRBJ1-1 | NA | TRBV6-5
TGTGCCAGCATCCAGGGACAGGGTGGAAACACCATATATTTT | CASIQGQGGNTIYF | NA | TRBJ1-3 | TRBD1 | TRBV2
TGTGCCAGCAGCCTCTACCCCGTGAGCTCGAACACTGAAGCTTTCTTT | CASSLYPVSSNTEAFF | NA | TRBJ1-1 | NA | TRBV7-3
TGCGCCAGCAGCTTGGGGGTGACTAGCGGAGAGACCCAGTACTTC | CASSLGVTSGETQYF | once | TRBJ2-5 | TRBD2 | TRBV5-1
TGTGCCAGCAGTTTCCTTATCGCTAGGACTGAAGCTTTCTTT | CASSFLIARTEAFF | once | TRBJ1-1 | NA | TRBV28
TGTGCCAGCAGCCCTGGGGATGGCTACACCTTC | CASSPGDGYTF | NA | TRBJ1-2 | NA | TRBV5-5
TGCAGCGTTGTGTCGGGTGTGTATCGTGGCTACACCTTC | CSVVSGVYRGYTF | NA | TRBJ1-2 | NA | TRBV29-1
TGTGCCAGCAGCTTATCCGGGGTCCTCGAAGCTTTCTTT | CASSLSGVLEAFF | NA | TRBJ1-1 | NA | TRBV7-3